Sequencing of this T cell receptor beta chain was carried out in a study of CD4+ T cells in melanoma (dated by TCRdb to 2022 to 2024). General notes on the study: The study investigated neoantigen-specific CD4+ T cells in human melanoma. The paper as a whole reports these results and caveats: Diverse differentiation states were reported to be shown by neoantigen-specific CD4+ T cells in melanoma. Neoantigen-specific CD4+ T cells were reported to be correlated with the function of CD8+ T cells, macrophages and B cells.

The donors were melanoma patients. Trimming removed 3 bases from V and 6 bases from J, leaving 10 bases between the germline ends. CDR3 length: 13 amino acids, cysteine to phenylalanine. Here the CDR3 DNA is all that survives: 39 bases in frame from base 1. CDR1 SGHTS and CDR2 YDEGEE were looked up in the germline V gene. A note on this clone: The specificity of this receptor is unknown. No much larger clone is present one base from it, and per-base qualities are unavailable.

The library was built by means of the immunoSEQ multiplex PCR assay. TCRdb obtained this table from immuneACCESS and retained in-frame rearrangements with V and J assigned. These tables miss some clones; where compared with another copy, unresolved V genes account for less than half of the shortfall, and the remainder is unexplained. The sample data list some 110,000 clones, and 80% to 95% of these were observed just once. The ten top clones hold roughly 3.1% of the sample. The origin of this receptor is a human donor with melanoma. The sequenced material came from peripheral blood. This chain joins TRBV5-8 to TRBJ1-5, with TRBD1 perhaps the D gene, on 6 matching bases. The DNA sequence reads TGTGCCAGCAGCTCTCAGGGGCCTCAGCCCCAGCATTTT. This sequence encodes CASSSQGPQPQHF.